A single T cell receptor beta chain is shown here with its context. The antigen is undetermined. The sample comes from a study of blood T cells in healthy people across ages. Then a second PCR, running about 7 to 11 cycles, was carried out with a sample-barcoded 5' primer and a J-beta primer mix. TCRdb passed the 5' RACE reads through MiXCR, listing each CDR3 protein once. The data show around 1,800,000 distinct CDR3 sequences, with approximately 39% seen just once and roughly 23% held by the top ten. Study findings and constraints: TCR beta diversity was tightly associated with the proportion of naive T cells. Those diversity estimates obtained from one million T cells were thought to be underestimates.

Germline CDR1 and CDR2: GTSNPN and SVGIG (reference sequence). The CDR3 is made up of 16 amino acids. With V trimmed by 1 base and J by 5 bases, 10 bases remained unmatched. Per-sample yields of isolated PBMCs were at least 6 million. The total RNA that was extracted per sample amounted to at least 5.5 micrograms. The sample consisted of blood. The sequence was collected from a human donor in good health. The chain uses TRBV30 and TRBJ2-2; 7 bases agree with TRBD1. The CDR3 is CAWSALTGMVTGELFF. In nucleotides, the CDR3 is TGTGCCTGGAGTGCCCTGACAGGGATGGTTACCGGGGAGCTGTTTTTT. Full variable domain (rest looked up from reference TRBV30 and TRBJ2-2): SQTIHQWPATLVQPVGSPLSLECTVEGTSNPNLYWYRQAAGRGLQLLFYSVGIGQISSEVPQNLSASRPQDRQFILSSKKLLLSDSGFYLCAWSALTGMVTGELFFGEGSRLTVL.